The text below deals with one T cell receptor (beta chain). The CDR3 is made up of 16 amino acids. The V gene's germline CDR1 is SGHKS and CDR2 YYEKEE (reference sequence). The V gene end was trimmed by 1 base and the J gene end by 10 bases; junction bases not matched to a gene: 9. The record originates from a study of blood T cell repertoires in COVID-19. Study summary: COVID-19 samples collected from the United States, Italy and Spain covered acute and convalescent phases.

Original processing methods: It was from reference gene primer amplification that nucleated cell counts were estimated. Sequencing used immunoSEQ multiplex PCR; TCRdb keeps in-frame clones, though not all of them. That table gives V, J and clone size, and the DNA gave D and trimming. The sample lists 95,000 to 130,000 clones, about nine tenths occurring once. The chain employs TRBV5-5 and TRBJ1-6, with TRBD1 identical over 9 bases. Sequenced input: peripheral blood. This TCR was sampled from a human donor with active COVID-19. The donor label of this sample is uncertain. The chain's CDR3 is CASSLLGTGGGSPLHF. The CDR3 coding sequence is TGTGCCAGCAGCTTGTTGGGAACAGGGGGCGGATCACCCCTCCACTTT.